This T cell receptor (beta chain) came from a study of T cells in women clearing cervical HPV infection listed by TCRdb under 2018. General notes on the study: The cases were 25 to 30 women with histologically confirmed HPV16-related CIN3 or worse, and 2 of these cases were invasive cancers. The controls were over 20 women whose single incident HPV16 infection cleared within 12 months with no development of precancer or cancer. Blood from cases was drawn at the visit where the lesion was first identified, while blood from controls was drawn once the infection was no longer detected. For cases, the median interval between lesion detection and blood sampling was approximately 150 days, with an interquartile range of roughly 85 to 210 days. HLA typing was available for only a few women, so HLA type could not be excluded as a confounder. The exploratory proof-of-principle case-control study was nested within the Guanacaste HPV Natural History Study in Costa Rica and compared TCR repertoires across cervical HPV16 outcomes. Cases were matched to controls by age within five years and by the year the sample was collected. Median age was 34 years in cases versus just over 37 in controls, and baseline characteristics did not differ significantly. The parent cohort enrolled 10,000 to 13,000 women aged 18 or older in Guanacaste, Costa Rica, during about 1993 to 1995 and followed them for more than 6 years. Five blinded duplicates per group were added as quality controls, giving approximately 60 samples: 50 or so participants and 10 replicates.

In regard to this clone: It lacks a known antigen. The read is 3 residues too short to cover the CDR3 end, so that end is filled in from the germline J gene.

The immunoSEQ assay used multiplex PCR to amplify TCR beta CDR3 regions from an average of around 1.2 ug of genomic DNA per sample. Primer bias was corrected in the assay by using a complete synthetic TCR repertoire to establish an amplification baseline. The amplicons were sequenced on the Illumina platform. The authors processed their data as follows. Sequence errors were corrected by clustering with frequency ratios and a modified nearest-neighbor algorithm, and the sequences were then analyzed in the immunoSEQ Analyzer using IMGT gene definitions. At each rarefaction depth, TCR richness and evenness were averaged across 20 rarefaction repeats, and samples with fewer sequences than that depth were excluded. Wilcoxon rank sum tests with FDR correction were used to compare relative abundances of V, D and J genes between the groups. An intraclass correlation of about 96% for TCR richness and an average of about 80% across over 65 gene segments were obtained from the blinded duplicates. The clones in this table, taken by TCRdb from immuneACCESS, are in-frame only. Not every clone is retained; where verified, under half of the shortfall comes from an unresolved V gene, and the cause of the rest is unknown. For V, J and clone size, that table is used; D and trimming come from the DNA. The sample table gives 25,000 to 30,000 clones. The ten largest clones represent 8.5% to 14% of the sample.

Every participant had a single incident cervical HPV16 infection, and prevalent HPV16 infections were excluded. Cervical HPV DNA was detected with MY09/MY11 PCR, and genotyping was done by dot-blot hybridization. Around 16 mL of heparinized blood were centrifuged, and the buffy coat was aliquoted, frozen at -30°C, then stored at -80°C. QIAGEN kits were used to extract genomic DNA from the buffy coat specimens. Study-level results and caveats: Because T-cell numbers per sample were unknown, differences in richness could reflect varying T-cell content rather than repertoire biology. Significantly higher TCR repertoire richness was observed in CIN3+ cases than in controls across sequencing depths, whereas no difference in evenness was found. Random forest classifiers combining richness and V gene abundances distinguished cases from controls with an estimated AUC of approximately 0.83. TRBV6-7 relative abundance was lower in cases than in controls (around 0.11% versus 0.16%; Bonferroni P = 0.0008). Whether associations preceded infection or resulted from infection could not be shown with the cross-sectional design, and effector/memory subsets and HPV-specific T cells were not isolated.

Measured from the cysteine to the phenylalanine, the CDR3 is 15 residues long. The DNA shown is the part of the CDR3 that was read: 36 bases, in frame from base 1. V is pruned by 7 bases and J by 6 bases, leaving 7 bases of the junction without a gene match. As encoded in the germline V gene, CDR1 is SNHLY while CDR2 is FYNNEI. This TCR derives from a woman between 18 and 70 years old with a cervical HPV16 infection that either progressed to CIN3+ or cleared (not recorded which). The specimen was blood buffy coat. The sequence is built from TRBV2 and TRBJ2-1; 12 middle bases align to TRBD1. The encoded CDR3 is CASTEGDRGRNEQFF. The CDR3 bases that were read are TGTGCCAGCACCGAAGGGGACAGGGGGCGCAATGAG.